These T cell receptor beta chains were read from a single sample in a study of blood T cell repertoires in COVID-19. Sequenced by immunoSEQ multiplex PCR; TCRdb stores in-frame clones only, minus some. The data contain about 39,000 clones, around 90% of them singletons. The sample consisted of peripheral blood. The receptors were gathered from a man aged 60 to 75 with acute or convalescent COVID-19. Both conserved end residues are part of each CDR3. A D gene is named only where the DNA matches it firmly. Rows give clone size only sometimes, using once, few, many, or a class for an expanded clone.

D gene,V gene,clone size,J gene,CDR3 protein,CDR3 DNA
-,TRBV5-1,-,TRBJ1-1,CASSLGQVNTEAFF,TGCGCCAGCAGCTTGGGTCAGGTGAACACTGAAGCTTTCTTT
TRBD2,TRBV6-5,-,TRBJ2-2,CASSYPSTLAGRELFF,TGTGCCAGCAGTTACCCCTCTACTCTAGCGGGAAGGGAGCTGTTTTTT
TRBD1,TRBV14,-,TRBJ2-7,CASSQEAASGGKYEQYF,TGTGCCAGCAGCCAAGAGGCGGCGTCAGGGGGCAAATACGAGCAGTACTTC
TRBD1,TRBV10-1,-,TRBJ1-2,CASLATGFEGYTF,TGCGCCAGCCTCGCGACAGGGTTCGAGGGCTACACCTTC
-,TRBV7-9,-,TRBJ2-3,CASSLRQGHSDTQYF,TGTGCCAGCAGCCTCCGGCAGGGGCATTCAGATACGCAGTATTTT
-,TRBV2,-,TRBJ1-4,CASSIQGTNEKLFF,TGTGCCAGCAGTATACAGGGTACTAATGAAAAACTGTTTTTT
-,TRBV6-5,-,TRBJ1-5,CASEVDRNQPQHF,TGTGCCAGCGAGGTAGACCGCAATCAGCCCCAGCATTTT
TRBD2,TRBV24-1,-,TRBJ2-1,CATSDFGGGYNEQFF,TGTGCCACCAGTGATTTTGGGGGGGGGTACAATGAGCAGTTCTTC
TRBD2,TRBV10-2,-,TRBJ2-3,CASSDPAGAEDTQYF,TGCGCCAGCAGTGATCCAGCGGGAGCCGAAGATACGCAGTATTTT
TRBD2,TRBV28,once,TRBJ2-1,CASRPTSVYNEQFF,TGTGCCAGCAGACCGACTAGCGTATACAATGAGCAGTTCTTC
TRBD2,TRBV10-3,-,TRBJ2-1,CATSGLAGDDEQFF,TGTGCCACATCCGGACTAGCGGGAGATGATGAGCAGTTCTTC
-,TRBV9,-,TRBJ1-5,CASSRDRNQPQHF,TGTGCCAGCAGCCGAGACAGGAATCAGCCCCAGCATTTT
TRBD2,TRBV19,-,TRBJ2-1,CASSIVGGPNEQFF,TGTGCCAGTAGTATTGTGGGAGGGCCAAATGAGCAGTTCTTC
TRBD2,TRBV5-4,-,TRBJ2-3,CASWLAGGEDTQYF,TGTGCCAGCTGGCTAGCGGGCGGGGAAGATACGCAGTATTTT
TRBD2,TRBV19,-,TRBJ2-2,CASSIAAGDNTGELFF,TGTGCCAGTAGTATAGCGGCGGGGGACAACACCGGGGAGCTGTTTTTT
-,TRBV11-3,-,TRBJ2-3,CASSLLARATQYF,TGTGCCAGCAGCCTACTAGCTAGGGCTACGCAGTATTTT
TRBD2,TRBV5-6,once,TRBJ2-3,CASSSGLAADTQYF,TGTGCCAGCAGCTCCGGACTAGCTGCAGATACGCAGTATTTT
-,TRBV9,-,TRBJ1-1,CASSVKGGGNTEAFF,TGTGCCAGCAGCGTAAAGGGCGGGGGAAACACTGAAGCTTTCTTT
TRBD1,TRBV7-9,-,TRBJ1-5,CASSLGTGGQGPQHF,TGTGCCAGCAGCTTAGGGACAGGGGGCCAGGGGCCCCAGCATTTT
TRBD1,TRBV5-4,few,TRBJ2-2,CASSKGQDNTGELFF,TGTGCCAGCAGCAAGGGACAGGACAACACCGGGGAGCTGTTTTTT
TRBD1,TRBV19,-,TRBJ1-2,CASTPTGSHGYTF,TGTGCCAGTACTCCGACAGGGAGTCATGGCTACACCTTC
TRBD2,TRBV19,once,TRBJ2-1,CASSPQSGGLYNEQFF,TGTGCCAGTAGTCCCCAGTCGGGAGGGCTCTACAATGAGCAGTTCTTC
-,TRBV2,-,TRBJ2-1,CASSVAAEQFF,TGTGCCAGCAGTGTAGCGGCTGAGCAGTTCTTC
TRBD1,TRBV5-1,-,TRBJ2-5,CASSTGTGPQETQYF,TGCGCCAGCAGCACCGGGACAGGCCCTCAAGAGACCCAGTACTTC
-,TRBV2,-,TRBJ2-5,CASSDQGGQETQYF,TGTGCCAGCAGTGACCAGGGGGGCCAAGAGACCCAGTACTTC
TRBD2,TRBV6-2/TRBV6-3,-,TRBJ2-5,CASTPRPREGETQYF,TGTGCCAGCACCCCCCGACCCAGGGAGGGAGAGACCCAGTACTTC
TRBD1,TRBV10-3,-,TRBJ2-7,CAISESGTDEQYF,TGTGCCATCAGTGAGTCCGGGACAGACGAGCAGTACTTC
-,TRBV11-3,-,TRBJ2-5,CASSPGQIKETQYF,TGTGCCAGTTCCCCTGGACAGATAAAGGAGACCCAGTACTTC
-,TRBV11-3,-,TRBJ2-2,CASSPSRTTNTGELFF,TGTGCCAGCAGCCCCTCTCGGACAACGAACACCGGGGAGCTGTTTTTT
TRBD1,TRBV5-1,-,TRBJ1-4,CASSKDRAYEKLFF,TGCGCCAGCAGCAAGGACAGGGCCTACGAAAAACTGTTTTTT